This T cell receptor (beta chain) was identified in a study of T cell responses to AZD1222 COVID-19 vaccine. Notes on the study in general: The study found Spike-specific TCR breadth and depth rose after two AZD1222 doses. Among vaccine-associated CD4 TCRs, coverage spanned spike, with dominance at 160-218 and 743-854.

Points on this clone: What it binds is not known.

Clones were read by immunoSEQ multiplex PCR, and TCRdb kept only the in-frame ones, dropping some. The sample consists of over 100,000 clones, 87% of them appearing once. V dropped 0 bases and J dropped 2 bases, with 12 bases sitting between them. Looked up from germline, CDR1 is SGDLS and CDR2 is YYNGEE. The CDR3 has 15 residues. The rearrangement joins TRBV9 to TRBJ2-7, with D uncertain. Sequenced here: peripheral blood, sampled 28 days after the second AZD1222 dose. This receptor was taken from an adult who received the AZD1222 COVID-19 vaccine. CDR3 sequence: CASSVDQASPYEQYF. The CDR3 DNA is TGTGCCAGCAGCGTAGATCAAGCCTCCCCCTACGAGCAGTACTTC.